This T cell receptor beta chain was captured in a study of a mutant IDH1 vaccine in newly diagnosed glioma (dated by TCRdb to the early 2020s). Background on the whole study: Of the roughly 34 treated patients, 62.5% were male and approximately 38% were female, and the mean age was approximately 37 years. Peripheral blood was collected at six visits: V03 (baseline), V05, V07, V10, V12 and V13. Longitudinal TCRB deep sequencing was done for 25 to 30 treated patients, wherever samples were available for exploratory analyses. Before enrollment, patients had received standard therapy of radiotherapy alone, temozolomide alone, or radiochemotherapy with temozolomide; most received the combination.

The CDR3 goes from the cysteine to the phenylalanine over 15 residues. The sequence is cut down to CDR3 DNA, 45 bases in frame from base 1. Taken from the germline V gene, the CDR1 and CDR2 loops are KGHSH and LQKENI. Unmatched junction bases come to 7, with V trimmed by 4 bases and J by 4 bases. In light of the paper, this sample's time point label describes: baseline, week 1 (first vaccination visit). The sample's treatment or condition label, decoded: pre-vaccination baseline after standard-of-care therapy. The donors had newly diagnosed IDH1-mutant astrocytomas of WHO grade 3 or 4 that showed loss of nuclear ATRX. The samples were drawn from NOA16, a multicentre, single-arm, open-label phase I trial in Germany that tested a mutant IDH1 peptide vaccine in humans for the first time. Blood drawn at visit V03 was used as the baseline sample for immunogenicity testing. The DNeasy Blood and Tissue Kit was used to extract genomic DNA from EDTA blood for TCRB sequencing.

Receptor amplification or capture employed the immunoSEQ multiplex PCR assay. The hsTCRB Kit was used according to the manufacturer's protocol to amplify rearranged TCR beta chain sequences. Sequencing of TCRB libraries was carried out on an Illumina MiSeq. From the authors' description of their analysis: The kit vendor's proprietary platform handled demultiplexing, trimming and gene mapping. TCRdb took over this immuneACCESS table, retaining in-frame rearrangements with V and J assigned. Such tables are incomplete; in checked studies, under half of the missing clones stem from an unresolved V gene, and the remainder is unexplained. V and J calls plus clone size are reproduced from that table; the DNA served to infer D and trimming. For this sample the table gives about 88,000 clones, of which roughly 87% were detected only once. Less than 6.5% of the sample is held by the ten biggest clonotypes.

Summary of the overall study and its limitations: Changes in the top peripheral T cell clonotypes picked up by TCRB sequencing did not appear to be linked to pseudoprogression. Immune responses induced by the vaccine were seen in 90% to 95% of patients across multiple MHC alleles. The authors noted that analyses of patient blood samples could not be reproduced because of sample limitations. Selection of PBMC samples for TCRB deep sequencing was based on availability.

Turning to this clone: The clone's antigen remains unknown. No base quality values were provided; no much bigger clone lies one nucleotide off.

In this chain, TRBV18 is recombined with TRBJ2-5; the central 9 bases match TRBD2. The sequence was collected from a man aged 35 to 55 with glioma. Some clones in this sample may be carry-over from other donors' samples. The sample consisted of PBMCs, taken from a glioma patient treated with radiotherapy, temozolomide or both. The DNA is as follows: TGTGCCAGCTCACGGACTGGGACTAGCCGAGAGACCCAGTACTTC. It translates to CASSRTGTSRETQYF.